A single sample is the source of the 2 T cell receptor beta chains below, sequenced in a study of blood T cell repertoires in COVID-19. Repertoires were generated with immunoSEQ multiplex PCR, while TCRdb's copy carries only in-frame clones and drops some. This sample has about 100,000 clones, with over 75% found just once. The sequenced sample consisted of peripheral blood. The receptors were gathered from a woman aged 55-69 years with acute or convalescent COVID-19.

J is TRBJ1-1 and V is TRBV6-1; tentatively, D is TRBD1 (5 bases). The germline CDR1 and CDR2 sequences are MNHNS and SASEGT. Trimming removed 2 bases from V and 1 base from J, with 5 bases in between. The CDR3 sequence is 13 residues long. The CDR3 DNA reads TGTGCCAGCAGTGAAAGGGGGAACACTGAAGCTTTCTTT. Protein sequence: CASSERGNTEAFF.

The chain links TRBV12-3 or TRBV12-4 to TRBJ1-3; D gene uncertain. This CDR3 is built from 11 residues. Trimming removed 6 bases at V and 4 bases at J, with 4 bases between. In DNA form, the CDR3 reads TGTGCCAGCAGCTCCGGAAACACCATATATTTT. Amino acids: CASSSGNTIYF.